Following are 26 T cell receptor beta chains from one sample sequenced in a study of blood T cell repertoires in COVID-19. TCRdb's table, derived via immunoSEQ multiplex PCR, lists solely in-frame clones and lacks some. The sample contains fewer than 350,000 clones, roughly 87% of which appear only once. Sequences were obtained from peripheral blood. These receptors were collected from a young man with COVID-19, enrolled during active disease.

This rearrangement joins TRBV28 to TRBJ2-3, with unresolved D. Trimming removed 10 bases from V and 0 bases from J, with 11 bases in between. The germline CDR1 and CDR2 sequences are MDHEN and SYDVKM. This CDR3 is 13 amino acids long. The CDR3 DNA follows: TGTGCCACCCAGTTGACTAGCACAGATACGCAGTATTTT. This translates into CATQLTSTDTQYF.

V gene TRBV7-4 combines with J gene TRBJ1-1; tentatively, D is TRBD1 (6 bases). The V gene lost 0 bases and the J gene lost 8 bases, with 13 bases spanning the gap. This CDR3 region has 14 residues. Per the germline V gene, CDR1 is SGHVT and CDR2 is SQSDAQ. The CDR3 region is CASSLARTAKEAFF. CDR3 DNA sequence: TGTGCCAGCAGCTTAGCAAGGACAGCCAAAGAAGCTTTCTTT.

This clone was found once. The J gene is TRBJ1-1, the V gene TRBV11-2, with D tentatively TRBD1 (5 bases). CDR1 is SGHAT and CDR2 is FQNNGV in the germline V gene. Trimming cost V 2 bases and J 3 bases, with 19 bases left between them. The CDR3 has 17 residues. The CDR3 loop reads CASSLSSNAGLDTEAFF. The CDR3 coding sequence is TGTGCCAGCAGCTTAAGCAGCAATGCAGGGTTGGACACTGAAGCTTTCTTT.

The chain has TRBV18 and TRBJ2-1, with D uncertain. V was trimmed by 3 bases and J by 9 bases, leaving 18 bases between them. The CDR3 totals 15 residues. Germline values: CDR1 KGHSH, CDR2 LQKENI. The CDR3 nucleotides read TGTGCCAGCTCACCTACTTCGACCAGGATGGGTGAGCAGTTCTTC. It translates to CASSPTSTRMGEQFF.

The chain joins TRBV18 to TRBJ2-2; 8 positions agree with TRBD2. The CDR3 extends over 17 amino acids. Germline CDR1 reads KGHSH; CDR2 reads LQKENI. J was trimmed by 5 bases and V by 1 base; bases with no gene match: 9. The CDR3 coding sequence is TGTGCCAGCTCACCACGAACAGCGGGAGTTTGGACCGGGGAGCTGTTTTTT. It translates to CASSPRTAGVWTGELFF.

The V gene is TRBV10-3, the J gene TRBJ2-7; 8 positions match TRBD1. The CDR3 extends over 15 amino acids. Germline V lookup: CDR1 ENHRY, CDR2 SYGVKD. The V gene end was trimmed by 2 bases and the J gene end by 6 bases; junction bases not matched to a gene: 9. In DNA form, the CDR3 reads TGTGCCATCAGTGAGAGAAAGGACAGGGAGTTCGAGCAGTACTTC. Its translation: CAISERKDREFEQYF.

The chain uses TRBV6-2 or TRBV6-3 and TRBJ2-7; 14 bases map to TRBD2. The CDR3 runs to 15 residues. Germline CDR1 is MNHEY and CDR2 is SVGEGT. V lost 6 bases, J lost 5 bases, and 6 bases stayed unmatched. In nucleotides, the CDR3 is TGTGCCAGCAGCAGGACTAGCGGGAGGATCCACGAGCAGTACTTC. Translating gives CASSRTSGRIHEQYF.

This chain connects TRBV4-3 to TRBJ1-1; TRBD1 matches at 7 bases. Trimming took 4 bases from V and 1 from J; bases not matched to a gene: 6. The CDR3 runs to 15 residues. Per the germline V gene, CDR1 is LGHNA and CDR2 is YSLEER. The CDR3 is CASSPGGTANTEAFF. CDR3 nucleotides: TGCGCCAGCAGCCCCGGAGGGACAGCGAACACTGAAGCTTTCTTT.

This chain uses TRBV15 with TRBJ2-5; possibly TRBD1 for D (7 bases). CDR1 and CDR2 (germline): LNHNV, YYDKDF (reference sequence). Trimming shortened V by 5 bases and J by 5 bases, and 12 bases separated the two germline ends. This CDR3 spans 13 amino acids. The CDR3 region has the DNA TGTGCCACCAGCGGGGGGACAGCTGAGACCCAGTACTTC. Protein sequence: CATSGGTAETQYF. The complete variable domain, with remaining parts taken from reference TRBV15 and TRBJ2-5, reads DAMVIQNPRYQVTQFGKPVTLSCSQTLNHNVMYWYQQKSSQAPKLLFHYYDKDFNNEADTPDNFQSRRPNTSFCFLDIRSPGLGDTAMYLCATSGGTAETQYFGPGTRLLVL.

The gene calls are TRBV4-3 and TRBJ1-6; 7 positions match TRBD1. Trimming cost V 4 bases and J 8 bases; bases outside gene matches: 17. Germline CDR1 and CDR2: LGHNA and YSLEER. The CDR3 extends over 18 amino acids. CDR3 DNA sequence: TGCGCCAGCAGCCGAACCCTGAAACAGGGGAGGTTGGATTCACCCCTCCACTTT. It is translated as CASSRTLKQGRLDSPLHF.

The chain links TRBV9 to TRBJ2-1; the match to TRBD2 covers 10 bases. Germline CDR1 is SGDLS and CDR2 is YYNGEE. The trim removed 4 bases at V and 3 bases at J, leaving 7 bases unmatched. The CDR3 has 16 amino acids. The CDR3 here is CASSPLAGDYYNEQFF. DNA for the CDR3: TGTGCCAGCAGCCCCCTAGCGGGGGACTACTACAATGAGCAGTTCTTC.

The genes are TRBV11-2 and TRBJ2-1; tentative D call: TRBD2 (5 bases). Germline loops: CDR1 SGHAT, CDR2 FQNNGV. CDR3 length: 14 residues. The V end lost 4 bases, the J end lost 3 bases, and 10 bases lay between the germline ends. In DNA, the CDR3 is TGTGCCAGCAGCTCCGGGGTTTACTACAATGAGCAGTTCTTC. It codes for CASSSGVYYNEQFF.

The gene calls are TRBV4-3 and TRBJ2-4; D is unresolved. Deletions cut 0 bases from V and 0 bases from J, with 12 bases between. Germline V gene lookup returns CDR1 LGHNA and CDR2 YSLEER. The CDR3 has 17 amino acids. The DNA of the CDR3 is TGCGCCAGCAGCCAAGATCGAAGCCATCCAGCCAAAAACATTCAGTACTTC. Its translation: CASSQDRSHPAKNIQYF.

This rearrangement joins TRBV28 to TRBJ1-5; D call uncertain. CDR1 and CDR2 (germline): MDHEN, SYDVKM. The germline V and J ends were trimmed by 6 bases and 6 bases, with 9 bases remaining between them. The CDR3 consists of 12 residues. DNA for the CDR3: TGTGCCAGCAGGGTGCCCGGTCAGCCCCAGCATTTT. As protein: CASRVPGQPQHF.

The chain employs TRBV14 and TRBJ2-1; 7 nucleotides match TRBD2. J gave up 2 bases and V 2 bases, and 15 bases lay outside the gene matches. The length of the CDR3 is 19 residues. Looked up from germline, CDR1 is SGHDN and CDR2 is FVKESK. The CDR3 is CASSQNPSGPSFPYNEQFF. In nucleotides, the CDR3 is TGTGCCAGCAGCCAAAACCCTAGCGGCCCTTCTTTTCCCTACAATGAGCAGTTCTTC.

In this sample, this clone turned up once. This sequence joins TRBV24-1 and TRBJ2-7, with 8 bases lining up with TRBD2. Looked up from germline, CDR1 is KGHDR and CDR2 is SFDVKD. Trimming removed 5 bases from V and 6 bases from J; junction bases left unmatched: 8. The CDR3 runs to 14 residues. The CDR3 DNA reads TGTGCCACCAGTGGGTCGGCGGGAGGTCGCGAGCAGTACTTC. Translation: CATSGSAGGREQYF.

The sample holds one count of this clone. The rearrangement uses TRBV9 and TRBJ2-1; perhaps TRBD2 as D (6 bases). The CDR3 sequence is 19 residues long. Looked up from germline, CDR1 is SGDLS and CDR2 is YYNGEE. Trimming took 3 bases from V and 3 from J, leaving 25 bases between them. The CDR3 spells CASSAPPGVGRASYNEQFF. The CDR3 coding sequence is TGTGCCAGCAGCGCCCCCCCGGGGGTGGGGCGGGCTAGCTACAATGAGCAGTTCTTC.

The genes are TRBV4-3 and TRBJ2-3; a possible D gene is TRBD1 (6 bases). Germline assignment: CDR1 LGHNA and CDR2 YSLEER. Deletions cut 4 bases from V and 5 bases from J, with 19 bases between. The CDR3 has 16 residues. CDR3 residues: CASSPMLGHQRDTQYF. The CDR3, as DNA: TGCGCCAGCAGCCCTATGTTGGGACACCAACGAGATACGCAGTATTTT.

J is TRBJ2-7 and V is TRBV6-2 or TRBV6-3, with D uncertain. CDR1 MNHEY and CDR2 SVGEGT come from the germline V gene. The germline V and J ends were trimmed by 4 bases and 1 base, with 17 bases remaining between them. There are 16 residues in the CDR3. The CDR3 reads CASSFPLDTLSYEQYF. In nucleotides, the CDR3 is TGTGCCAGCAGTTTTCCGCTAGATACTTTATCCTACGAGCAGTACTTC.

The chain carries TRBV5-1 and TRBJ2-2; 7 bases fit TRBD2. V lost 3 bases, J lost 2 bases, and 4 bases stayed unmatched. The CDR3 is 15 amino acids. Germline loops: CDR1 SGHRS, CDR2 YFSETQ. The CDR3 loop is CASSWGGLNTGELFF. In DNA, the CDR3 is TGCGCCAGCAGCTGGGGGGGACTAAACACCGGGGAGCTGTTTTTT.

The chain is built from TRBV5-1 and TRBJ1-1; TRBD1 matches at 9 bases. The germline gives CDR1 SGHRS, CDR2 YFSETQ. This CDR3 spans 14 amino acids. V gave up 4 bases and J gave up 4 bases; unmatched junction bases: 5. The CDR3 DNA follows: TGCGCCAGCAGCCCCGGGACAGGGATCACTGAAGCTTTCTTT. Amino acid sequence: CASSPGTGITEAFF.

V gene TRBV11-2 combines with J gene TRBJ2-1, with D maybe TRBD1 (5 bases). The CDR3 is 13 residues long. Trimming pared 1 base from V and 7 bases from J, leaving 8 bases between. Germline V CDR1 and CDR2: SGHAT, FQNNGV. In nucleotides, the CDR3 is TGTGCCAGCAGCTTAGGACAGATAAATGAGCAGTTCTTC. This encodes CASSLGQINEQFF.

This chain links TRBV6-2 or TRBV6-3 with TRBJ2-1; possible D gene TRBD2, 6 bases. Germline V gives CDR1 MNHEY, CDR2 SVGEGT. The CDR3 runs 11 residues. V gave up 6 bases and J gave up 9 bases, with 9 bases separating them. The CDR3 DNA reads as TGTGCCAGCAGCCACGGGGGTGAGCAGTTCTTC. It yields the protein CASSHGGEQFF.

This sequence joins TRBV9 and TRBJ2-5; possible D gene TRBD1, 6 bases. Trimming cost V 2 bases and J 2 bases, with 7 bases left between them. The CDR3 is 13 residues long. CDR1 is SGDLS and CDR2 is YYNGEE in the germline V gene. DNA for the CDR3: TGTGCCAGCAGCGTTGACAGGCAAGAGACCCAGTACTTC. This translates into CASSVDRQETQYF.

CDR3 loop: CASSAAGQGYNEQFF. CDR3 sequence (DNA): TGTGCCAGCAGTGCCGCGGGACAGGGATACAATGAGCAGTTCTTC. The rearrangement uses TRBV28 and TRBJ2-1, with 9 positions matching TRBD1. The ends lost 5 bases at V and 4 bases at J; junction bases unmatched: 6. The length of the CDR3 is 15 residues. Germline V gene sequence: CDR1 MDHEN, CDR2 SYDVKM.

The rearrangement uses TRBV6-2 or TRBV6-3 and TRBJ1-5; a weak D match, TRBD1 (5 bases). CDR1 and CDR2 (germline): MNHEY, SVGEGT. V gave up 2 bases and J gave up 1 base, with 12 bases separating them. The CDR3 length is 16 residues. The CDR3 DNA sequence: TGTGCCAGCAGTTACCAGGGTGCGGGGAGCAATCAGCCCCAGCATTTT. The encoded protein is CASSYQGAGSNQPQHF.